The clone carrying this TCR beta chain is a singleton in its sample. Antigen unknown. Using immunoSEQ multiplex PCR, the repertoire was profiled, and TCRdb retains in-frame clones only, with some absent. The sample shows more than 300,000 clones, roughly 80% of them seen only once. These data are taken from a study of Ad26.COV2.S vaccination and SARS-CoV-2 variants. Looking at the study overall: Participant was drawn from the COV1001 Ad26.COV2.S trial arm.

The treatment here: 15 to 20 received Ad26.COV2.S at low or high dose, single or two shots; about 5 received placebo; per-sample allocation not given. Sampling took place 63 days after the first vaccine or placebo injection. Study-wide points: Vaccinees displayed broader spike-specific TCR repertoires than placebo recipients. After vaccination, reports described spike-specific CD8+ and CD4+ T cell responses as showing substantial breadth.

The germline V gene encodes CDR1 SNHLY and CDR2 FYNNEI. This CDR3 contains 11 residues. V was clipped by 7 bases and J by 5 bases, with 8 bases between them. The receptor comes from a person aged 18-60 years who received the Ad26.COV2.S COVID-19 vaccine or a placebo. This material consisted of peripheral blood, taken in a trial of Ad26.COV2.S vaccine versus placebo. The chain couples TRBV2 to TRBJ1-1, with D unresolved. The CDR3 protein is CASKLGTEAFF. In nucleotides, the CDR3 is TGTGCCAGCAAGTTGGGGACTGAAGCTTTCTTT.